This T cell receptor (beta chain) was sequenced during a study of blood T cell repertoires in COVID-19. Profiling relied on immunoSEQ multiplex PCR, and the TCRdb table lists in-frame clones only, not all of them. The table has 50,000 to 70,000 clones, roughly 80% seen once. CDR1 and CDR2 from the germline V gene are SGHRS and YFSETQ. The CDR3 sequence is 15 residues long. The ends were cut back, 4 bases at V and 3 bases at J, with 17 bases in the middle. This receptor was identified in a man in his 60s with acute or convalescent COVID-19. The rearrangement joins TRBV5-1 to TRBJ2-7; maybe TRBD1 (6 bases). Sequencing was performed on peripheral blood. The CDR3 DNA is TGCGCCAGCAGCCCGGATCAGGGGACGGACTACGAGCAGTACTTC. This sequence encodes CASSPDQGTDYEQYF.